The present T cell receptor beta chain was sequenced within a study of Graves' ophthalmopathy and Graves' hyperthyroidism. RNA transcripts provided the template for amplifying TCR beta CDR3 regions. RT-PCR with HTBI primers came first, then second-round multiplex PCR. TCRdb redid the calling of the multiplex PCR reads with MiXCR, one entry per CDR3 protein. Of around 1.1 million distinct CDR3 sequences in the sample, approximately 35% were seen once. This CDR3 has 13 residues. Per germline, CDR1 SQVTM and CDR2 ANQGSEA. Trimming cost V 5 bases and J 4 bases; bases outside gene matches: 4. Sample: peripheral blood or thyroid tissue (not recorded which). The chain combines TRBV29-1 with TRBJ2-7; 11 nucleotides agree with TRBD1. This TCR came from an adult man with Graves' hyperthyroidism. CDR3: CSVNGQGAYEQYF. CDR3 nucleotide sequence: TGCAGCGTTAACGGACAGGGGGCATACGAGCAGTACTTC.